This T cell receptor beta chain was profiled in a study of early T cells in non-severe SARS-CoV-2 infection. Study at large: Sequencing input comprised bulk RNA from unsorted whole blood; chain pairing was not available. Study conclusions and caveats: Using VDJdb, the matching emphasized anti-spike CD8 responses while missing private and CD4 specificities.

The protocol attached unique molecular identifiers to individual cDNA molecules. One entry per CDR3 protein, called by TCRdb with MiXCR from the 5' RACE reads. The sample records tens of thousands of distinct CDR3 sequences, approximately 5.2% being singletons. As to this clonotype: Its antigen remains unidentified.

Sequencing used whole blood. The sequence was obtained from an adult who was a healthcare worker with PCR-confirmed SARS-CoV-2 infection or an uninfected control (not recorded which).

The CDR3 region is CASSHRELPGELFF. DNA of the CDR3: TGCGCCAGCAGCCACCGGGAGTTGCCCGGGGAGCTGTTTTTT. V and J are TRBV5-1 and TRBJ2-2, with D perhaps TRBD2 (6 bases). CDR3 length: 14 residues. V was cut by 4 bases and J by 6 bases, with 13 bases left in between. The germline CDR1 and CDR2 sequences are SGHRS and YFSETQ.